This T cell receptor (beta chain) was identified during a study of PD-1 blockade in classical Hodgkin lymphoma (TCRdb year 2020). Context from the whole study: A peripheral blood immune signature of response to PD-1 blockade in classical Hodgkin lymphoma was defined using TCR beta sequencing and CyTOF.

What the study reported, not specific to this receptor: The study was limited to a single clinical trial cohort, and causes of repertoire differences, possibly disease activity or prior therapy, remained undefined. Newly diagnosed patients were reported to have lower baseline TCR diversity than healthy donors, and relapsed/refractory patients were reported to have lower baseline TCR diversity still.

The Qiagen DNeasy kit was used to extract genomic DNA both from unsorted PBMCs and from the negatively selected CD4+ and CD8+ fractions. Amplification of TCR beta CDR3 regions was done by immunoSEQ multiplex PCR with primers that anneal to V and J segments. A synthetic immune receptor repertoire was used to minimize amplification bias, and any residual bias was removed computationally once sequencing was done. Under the source paper's analysis protocol: Repertoire diversity was quantified as the Shannon entropy index using custom Python scripts. Unsorted, CD4+ and CD8+ repertoires were analyzed separately, except for combined analyses in which CD4+ and CD8+ sequences were merged in silico. The source is immuneACCESS, and TCRdb retained only in-frame sequences with V and J called. Part of the clones is not carried over; for the studies checked, unresolved V genes explain less than half of this, and the remainder is unexplained. From that table come the V and J calls and clone size; the DNA was used to work out D and trimming. Across this sample there are under 20,000 clones, with about four fifths seen only once. The ten largest make up approximately 1.3% of the sample.

The sample's time point label is to be understood as: newly diagnosed, previously untreated cHL patient sample. Magnetic negative selection with a Miltenyi CD4+ T cell isolation kit was used to purify CD4+ T cells from thawed PBMCs. As a comparison group for the relapsed/refractory trial patients, PBMCs from patients with newly diagnosed, previously untreated classical Hodgkin lymphoma were sequenced. After peripheral blood was drawn into 8 mL Vacutainer Cell Preparation Tubes, PBMCs were isolated by centrifugation and then cryopreserved. Purified CD4+ and CD8+ fractions were prepared only for cases with an additional available PBMC sample. Magnetically labelled cells were removed on LS columns in a quadroMACS separator, and the flow-through was collected as the purified fraction. This clone was seen a single time. Its target antigen remains unknown. Base qualities are missing; no much larger clone stands one base away.

V trim: 6 bases; J trim: 4 bases; unmatched bases: 10. As encoded in the germline V gene (reference sequence), CDR1 is LNHDA while CDR2 is SQIVND. Inclusive of the bounding cysteine and phenylalanine, the CDR3 is 16 residues long. Left in the record is the CDR3 DNA by itself, 48 bases read in frame from the first base. Sequencing input: CD4+ T cells from blood. This receptor was taken from a human donor with classical Hodgkin lymphoma. The chain joins TRBV19 to TRBJ1-5, with 9 central nucleotides matching TRBD1. The nucleotide sequence is TGTGCCAGTAGAATGATTGCTGGACAGGGGAATCAGCCCCAGCATTTT. The resulting protein is CASRMIAGQGNQPQHF.